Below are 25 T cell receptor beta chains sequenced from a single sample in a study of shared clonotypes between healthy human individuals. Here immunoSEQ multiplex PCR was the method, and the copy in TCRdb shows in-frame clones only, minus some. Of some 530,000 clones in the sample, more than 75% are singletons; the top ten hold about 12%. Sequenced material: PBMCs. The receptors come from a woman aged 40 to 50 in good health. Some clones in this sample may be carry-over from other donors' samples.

CDR3 coding DNA: TGTGCCAGTAGTATAGTGATCGAGGGACCCTACGAGCAGTACTTC. Translated, it gives CASSIVIEGPYEQYF. The chain has TRBV19 and TRBJ2-7; the D gene could be TRBD1 or TRBD2 (5 bases each). The ends were cut back, 1 base at V and 2 bases at J, with 12 bases in the middle. Germline assignment: CDR1 LNHDA and CDR2 SQIVND (reference sequence). The CDR3 contains 15 residues.

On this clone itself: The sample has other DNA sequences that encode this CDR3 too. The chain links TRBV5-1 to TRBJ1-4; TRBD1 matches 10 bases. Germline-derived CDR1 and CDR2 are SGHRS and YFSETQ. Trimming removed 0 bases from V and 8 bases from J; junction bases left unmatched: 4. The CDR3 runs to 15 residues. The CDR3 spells CASSLAGTGEEKLFF. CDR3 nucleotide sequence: TGCGCCAGCAGCTTGGCCGGGACAGGGGAGGAAAAACTGTTTTTT.

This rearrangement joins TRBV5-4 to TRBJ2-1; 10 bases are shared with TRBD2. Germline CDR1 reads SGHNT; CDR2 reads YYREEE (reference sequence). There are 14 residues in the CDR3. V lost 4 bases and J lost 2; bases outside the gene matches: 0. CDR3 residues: CASSTSGTYNEQFF. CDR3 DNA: TGTGCCAGCAGCACTAGCGGGACCTACAATGAGCAGTTCTTC.

Here the CDR3 reads CASSHGRVGEKLFF. The CDR3 DNA follows: TGTGCCAGTAGCCACGGCCGGGTGGGTGAAAAACTGTTTTTT. The gene calls are TRBV19 and TRBJ1-4; D is undetermined. This CDR3 region has 14 residues. V was clipped by 6 bases and J by 7 bases, with 15 bases between them. The germline CDR1 and CDR2 sequences are LNHDA and SQIVND (reference sequence).

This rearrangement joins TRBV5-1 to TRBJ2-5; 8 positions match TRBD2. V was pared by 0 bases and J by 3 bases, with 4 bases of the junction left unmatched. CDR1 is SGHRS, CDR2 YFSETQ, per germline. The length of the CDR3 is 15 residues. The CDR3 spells CASSLAATSEETQYF. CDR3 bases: TGCGCCAGCAGCTTGGCAGCGACTAGCGAAGAGACCCAGTACTTC.

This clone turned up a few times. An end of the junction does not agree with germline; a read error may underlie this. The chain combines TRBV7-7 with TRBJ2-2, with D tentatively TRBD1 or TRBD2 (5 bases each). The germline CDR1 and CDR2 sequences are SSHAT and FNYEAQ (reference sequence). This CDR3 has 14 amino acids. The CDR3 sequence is CASSLGEHSGELFF. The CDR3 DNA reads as TGTGCTAGCAGCTTAGGGGAGCACTCTGGGGAGCTGTTTTTT. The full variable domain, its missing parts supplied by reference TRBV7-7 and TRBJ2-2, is GAGVSQSPRYKVTKRGQDVTLRCDPISSHATLYWYQQALGQGPEFLTYFNYEAQPDKSGLPSDRFSAERPEGSISTLTIQRTEQRDSAMYRCASSLGEHSGELFFGEGSRLTVL.

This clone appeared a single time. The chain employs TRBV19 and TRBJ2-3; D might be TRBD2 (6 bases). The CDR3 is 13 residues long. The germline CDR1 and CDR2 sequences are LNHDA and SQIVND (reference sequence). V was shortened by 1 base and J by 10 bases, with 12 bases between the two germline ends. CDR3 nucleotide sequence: TGTGCCAGTAGTATAGTTGGGGGGAGTGCGCAGTATTTT. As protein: CASSIVGGSAQYF.

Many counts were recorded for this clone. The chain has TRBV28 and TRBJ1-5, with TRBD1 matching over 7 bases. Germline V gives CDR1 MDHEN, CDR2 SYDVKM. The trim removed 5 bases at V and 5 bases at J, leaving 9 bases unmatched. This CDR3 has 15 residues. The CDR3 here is CASSTPGQVDQPQHF. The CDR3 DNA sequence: TGTGCCAGCAGTACCCCCGGACAGGTCGATCAGCCCCAGCATTTT.

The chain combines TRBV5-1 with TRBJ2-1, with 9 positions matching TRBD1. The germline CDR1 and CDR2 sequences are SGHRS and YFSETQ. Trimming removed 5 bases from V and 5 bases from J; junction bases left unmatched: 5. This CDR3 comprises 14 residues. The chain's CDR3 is CASSPGQGHNEQFF. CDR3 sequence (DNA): TGCGCCAGCAGTCCGGGACAGGGCCACAATGAGCAGTTCTTC. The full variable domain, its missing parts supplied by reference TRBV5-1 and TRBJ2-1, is KAGVTQTPRYLIKTRGQQVTLSCSPISGHRSVSWYQQTPGQGLQFLFEYFSETQRNKGNFPGRFSGRQFSNSRSEMNVSTLELGDSALYLCASSPGQGHNEQFFGPGTRLTVL.

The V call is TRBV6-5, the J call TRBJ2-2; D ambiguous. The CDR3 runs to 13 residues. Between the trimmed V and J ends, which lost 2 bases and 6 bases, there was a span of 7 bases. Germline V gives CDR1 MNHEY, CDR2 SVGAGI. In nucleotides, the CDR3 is TGTGCCAGCAGTTACCCTAAGCCCGGGGAGCTGTTTTTT. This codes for CASSYPKPGELFF.

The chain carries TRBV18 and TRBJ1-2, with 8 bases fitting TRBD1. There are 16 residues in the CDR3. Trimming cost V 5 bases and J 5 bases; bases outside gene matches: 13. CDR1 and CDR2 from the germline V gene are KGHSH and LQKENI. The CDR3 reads CASSTGGQASLYGYTF. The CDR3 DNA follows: TGTGCCAGCTCAACGGGGGGACAGGCATCGTTATATGGCTACACCTTC.

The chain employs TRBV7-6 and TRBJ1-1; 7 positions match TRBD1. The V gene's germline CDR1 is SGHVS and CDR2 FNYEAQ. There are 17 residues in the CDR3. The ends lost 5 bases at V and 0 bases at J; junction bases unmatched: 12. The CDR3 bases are TGTGCCAGCAGCCGGCTCAGGGGACAGCCCATGAACACTGAAGCTTTCTTT. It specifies CASSRLRGQPMNTEAFF.

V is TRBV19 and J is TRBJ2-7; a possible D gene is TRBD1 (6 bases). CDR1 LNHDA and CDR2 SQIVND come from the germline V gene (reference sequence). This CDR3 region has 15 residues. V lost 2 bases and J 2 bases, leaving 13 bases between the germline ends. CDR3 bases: TGTGCCAGTAGTATATACTTCCAGGGGCCCTACGAGCAGTACTTC. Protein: CASSIYFQGPYEQYF. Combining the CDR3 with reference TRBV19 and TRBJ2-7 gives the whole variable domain DGGITQSPKYLFRKEGQNVTLSCEQNLNHDAMYWYRQDPGQGLRLIYYSQIVNDFQKGDIAEGYSVSREKKESFPLTVTSAQKNPTAFYLCASSIYFQGPYEQYFGPGTRLTVT.

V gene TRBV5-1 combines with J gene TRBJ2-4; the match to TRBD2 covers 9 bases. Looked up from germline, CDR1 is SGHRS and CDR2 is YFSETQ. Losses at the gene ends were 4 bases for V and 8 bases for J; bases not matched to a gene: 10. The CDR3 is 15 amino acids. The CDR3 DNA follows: TGCGCCAGCAGCCTGGGCCAGCGGGAGGCGGACATTCAGTACTTC. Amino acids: CASSLGQREADIQYF.

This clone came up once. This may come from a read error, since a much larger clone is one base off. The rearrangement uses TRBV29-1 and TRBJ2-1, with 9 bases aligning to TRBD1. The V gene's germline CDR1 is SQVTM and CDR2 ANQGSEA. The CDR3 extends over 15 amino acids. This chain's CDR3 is CSARGRTGAYNEQFF. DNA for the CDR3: TGCAGTGCCAGGGGAAGGACAGGGGCCTACAATGAGCAGTTCTTC.

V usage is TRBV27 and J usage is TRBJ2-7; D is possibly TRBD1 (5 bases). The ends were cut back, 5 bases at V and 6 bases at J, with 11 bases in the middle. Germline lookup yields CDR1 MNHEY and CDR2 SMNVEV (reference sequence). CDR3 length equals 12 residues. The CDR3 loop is CASSQGLGEQYF. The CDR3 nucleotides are TGTGCCAGCAGTCAGGGTCTCGGCGAGCAGTACTTC.

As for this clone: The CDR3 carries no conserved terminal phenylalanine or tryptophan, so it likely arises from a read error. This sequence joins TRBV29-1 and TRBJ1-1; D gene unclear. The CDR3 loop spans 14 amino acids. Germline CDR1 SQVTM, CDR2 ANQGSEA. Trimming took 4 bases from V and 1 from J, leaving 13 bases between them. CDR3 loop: CSVASWASNTEAFL. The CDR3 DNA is TGCAGCGTTGCCTCCTGGGCGTCGAACACTGAAGCTTTCCTT.

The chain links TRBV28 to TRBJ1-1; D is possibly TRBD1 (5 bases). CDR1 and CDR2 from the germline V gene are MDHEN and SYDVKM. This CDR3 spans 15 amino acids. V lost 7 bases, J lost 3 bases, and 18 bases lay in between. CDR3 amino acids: CASTHLQGPDTEAFF. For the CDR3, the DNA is TGTGCCAGCACACATCTTCAGGGTCCGGACACTGAAGCTTTCTTT.

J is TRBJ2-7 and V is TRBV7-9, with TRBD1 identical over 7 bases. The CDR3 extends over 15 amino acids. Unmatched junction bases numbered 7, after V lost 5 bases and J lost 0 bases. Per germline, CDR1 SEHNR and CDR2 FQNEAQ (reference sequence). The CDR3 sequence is CASSPRGLSSYEQYF. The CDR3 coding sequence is TGTGCCAGCAGCCCGAGGGGGCTTAGCTCCTACGAGCAGTACTTC.

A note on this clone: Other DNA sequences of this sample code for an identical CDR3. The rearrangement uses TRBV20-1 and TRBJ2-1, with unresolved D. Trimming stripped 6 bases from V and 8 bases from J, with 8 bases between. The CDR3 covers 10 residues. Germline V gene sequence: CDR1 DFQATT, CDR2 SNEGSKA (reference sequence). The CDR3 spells CSASQDEQFF. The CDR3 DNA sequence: TGCAGTGCCTCACAAGATGAGCAGTTCTTC.

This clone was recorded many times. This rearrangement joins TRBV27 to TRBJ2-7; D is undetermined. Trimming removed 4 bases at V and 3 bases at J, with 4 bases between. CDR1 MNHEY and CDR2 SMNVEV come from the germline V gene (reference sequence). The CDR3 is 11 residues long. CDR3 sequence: CASSSGYEQYF. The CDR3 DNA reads TGTGCCAGCAGTTCGGGCTACGAGCAGTACTTC.

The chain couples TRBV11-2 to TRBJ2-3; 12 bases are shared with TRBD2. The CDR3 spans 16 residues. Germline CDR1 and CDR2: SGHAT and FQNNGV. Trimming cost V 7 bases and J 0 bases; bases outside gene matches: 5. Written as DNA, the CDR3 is TGTGCCAGCAAAGGACTAGCGGGGACTAGCACAGATACGCAGTATTTT. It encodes CASKGLAGTSTDTQYF.

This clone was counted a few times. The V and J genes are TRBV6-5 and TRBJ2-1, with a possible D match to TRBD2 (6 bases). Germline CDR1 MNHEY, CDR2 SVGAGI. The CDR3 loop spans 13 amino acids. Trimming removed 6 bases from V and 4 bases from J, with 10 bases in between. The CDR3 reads CASSPAGYNEQFF. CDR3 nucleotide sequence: TGTGCCAGCAGCCCAGCGGGTTACAATGAGCAGTTCTTC.

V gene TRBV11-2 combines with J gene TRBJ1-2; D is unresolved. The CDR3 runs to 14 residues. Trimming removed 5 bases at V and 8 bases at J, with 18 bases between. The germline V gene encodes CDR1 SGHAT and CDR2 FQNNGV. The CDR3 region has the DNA TGTGCCAGCAGCCCCCCCGGGCGGGGTGCCGGCTACACCTTC. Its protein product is CASSPPGRGAGYTF.

Here the CDR3 DNA reads TGTGCCAGCTCACCTTTCCCGTCTAGCATGGGTCTCAATGAGCAGTTCTTC. Translating gives CASSPFPSSMGLNEQFF. V usage is TRBV18 and J usage is TRBJ2-1, with a tentative D call TRBD2 (5 bases). Germline CDR1 KGHSH, CDR2 LQKENI. The CDR3 is made up of 17 amino acids. Trimming pared 3 bases from V and 6 bases from J, leaving 21 bases between.